Following are 32 T cell receptor beta chains from one sample sequenced in a study of T cells in Graves' hyperthyroidism and ophthalmopathy. Researchers took RNA transcripts and amplified the TCR beta CDR3 regions from them. The primer set for the first-round RT-PCR of the TCR CDR3 was HTBI. TCRdb independently ran MiXCR on the multiplex PCR reads; one entry per CDR3 protein. The sample comprises nearly 600,000 distinct CDR3 sequences, approximately 15% of which are singletons, and less than 6% rests with the top ten. The sequenced material came from blood. These receptors all stem from a woman in her 30s with Graves' hyperthyroidism that later progressed to Graves' ophthalmopathy.

This clonotype was detected only a few times. The chain joins TRBV5-1 to TRBJ1-3, with D perhaps matching TRBD1 (6 bases). The V end was cut by 0 bases, the J end by 1 base, with 11 bases between. Per germline, CDR1 SGHRS and CDR2 YFSETQ. This CDR3 has 16 amino acids. The CDR3 protein is CASSLDSGASGNTIYF. The CDR3 nucleotides are TGCGCCAGCAGCTTGGATTCGGGGGCGTCTGGAAACACCATATATTTT.

This clonotype was detected many times. The chain recombines TRBV7-3 with TRBJ2-7, with TRBD2 matching 14 bases. CDR1 and CDR2 (germline): SGHTA, FQGTGA. V dropped 4 bases and J dropped 8; count of bases not matched to a gene: 10. The CDR3 totals 16 residues. The CDR3 sequence is CASSSAGTSGSGQQYF. The CDR3 nucleotides are TGTGCCAGCAGCTCAGCCGGGACTAGCGGGAGCGGGCAGCAGTACTTC.

This clonotype turned up a few times. This sequence joins TRBV4-1 and TRBJ1-5, with TRBD1 as a possible D gene (5 bases). CDR1 is MGHRA and CDR2 is YSYEKL in the germline V gene. This CDR3 spans 15 amino acids. V lost 4 bases and J lost 0, with 10 bases in between. CDR3 nucleotide sequence: TGCGCCAGCAGCCCTGACGGGGGTAGCAATCAGCCCCAGCATTTT. This sequence encodes CASSPDGGSNQPQHF.

Ten or more counts support this clonotype. CDR3 sequence (DNA): TGTGCCAGCAGTCTTGAAGTGGGTCAGGGGGAGACCCAGTACTTC. The encoded protein is CASSLEVGQGETQYF. V and J are TRBV6-1 and TRBJ2-5; D may be TRBD1 (6 bases). Germline assignment: CDR1 MNHNS and CDR2 SASEGT. V gave up 5 bases and J gave up 5 bases, with 18 bases separating them. The CDR3 is 15 amino acids.

The chain is built from TRBV19 and TRBJ2-7; D uncertain. V dropped 3 bases and J dropped 7 bases, with 10 bases sitting between them. Per germline, CDR1 LNHDA and CDR2 SQIVND (reference sequence). The length of the CDR3 is 12 residues. The CDR3 DNA follows: TGTGCCAGTAGTATGAGTGGGCCGGAGCAGTACTTC. This translates into CASSMSGPEQYF.

This clonotype was observed many times. J is TRBJ1-1 and V is TRBV5-1; D is ambiguous. The germline V and J ends were trimmed by 6 bases and 4 bases, with 13 bases remaining between them. Germline V lookup: CDR1 SGHRS, CDR2 YFSETQ. The CDR3 has 13 amino acids. CDR3 sequence: CASNLDGFTEAFF. As DNA, the CDR3 is TGCGCCAGCAACCTCGACGGATTCACTGAAGCTTTCTTT.

The gene calls are TRBV6-2 or TRBV6-3 and TRBJ1-1; D not resolved. The CDR3 length is 12 residues. The V and J ends lost 5 bases and 6 bases respectively, with 10 bases between them. Germline values: CDR1 MNHEY, CDR2 SVGEGT. CDR3 sequence reads: CASSPPAPEAFF. The CDR3, as DNA: TGTGCCAGCAGTCCCCCCGCCCCTGAAGCTTTCTTT.

This clonotype was recorded a few times. The V and J genes are TRBV4-3 and TRBJ2-2, with 11 bases that match TRBD2. The germline gives CDR1 LGHNA, CDR2 YSLEER. CDR3 length: 17 residues. V shed 6 bases, J shed 1 base, and the junction held 7 bases outside the gene matches. CDR3 sequence: CASSRDSGRVNTGELFF. The CDR3 nucleotides are TGCGCCAGCAGTCGAGATAGCGGGAGGGTGAACACCGGGGAGCTGTTTTTT.

The sample holds many counts of this clonotype. V is TRBV13 and J is TRBJ2-3; 7 bases are shared with TRBD2. In germline, CDR1 is PRHDT, CDR2 FYEKMQ (reference sequence). Trimming took 5 bases from V and 5 from J; bases not matched to a gene: 10. This CDR3 region has 15 residues. In DNA, the CDR3 is TGTGCCAGCAGCGCCACGGGAGGAGGAAGAGATACGCAGTATTTT. Translation gives CASSATGGGRDTQYF.

About this clonotype: At one of its ends the junction is not consistent with the germline gene, which may arise from a read error. J is TRBJ1-1 and V is TRBV4-1; tentative D call: TRBD1 (6 bases). CDR3 length: 15 residues. Per the germline V gene, CDR1 is MGHRA and CDR2 is YSYEKL. The CDR3: CASSQLTQGNAEAFF. The CDR3 DNA sequence: TGCGCCAGCAGCCAATTAACGCAGGGGAACGCTGAAGCTTTCTTT.

J is TRBJ2-7 and V is TRBV28, with 7 bases that match TRBD2. CDR1 and CDR2 from the germline V gene are MDHEN and SYDVKM. After removal of 10 bases from V and 3 bases from J, the junction contained 3 bases not matched to a gene. CDR3 length: 11 residues. This CDR3 reads CATCGGYEQYF. CDR3 DNA: TGTGCCACCTGCGGGGGCTACGAGCAGTACTTC.

This clonotype was counted many times. V and J are TRBV29-1 and TRBJ2-5, with a weak D call TRBD1 (6 bases). Germline V lookup: CDR1 SQVTM, CDR2 ANQGSEA. CDR3 size: 12 residues. V was clipped by 6 bases and J by 0 bases, with 8 bases between them. CDR3 DNA: TGCAGCGTCCGGACAGACCAAGAGACCCAGTACTTC. Its translation: CSVRTDQETQYF.

This clonotype was recorded at least ten times. V usage is TRBV20-1 and J usage is TRBJ2-5; D gene unclear. Germline CDR1 is DFQATT and CDR2 is SNEGSKA (reference sequence). V was trimmed by 0 bases and J by 0 bases, leaving 11 bases between them. CDR3 length: 15 residues. DNA for the CDR3: TGCAGTGCTAGAGATCACAATAACTACCAAGAGACCCAGTACTTC. Protein: CSARDHNNYQETQYF.

The sample holds many counts of this clonotype. The V gene is TRBV11-3, the J gene TRBJ2-3; 11 nucleotides match TRBD2. Per germline, CDR1 SGHNT and CDR2 YENEEA. Losses at the gene ends were 5 bases for V and 7 bases for J; bases not matched to a gene: 11. This CDR3 comprises 16 residues. This CDR3 reads CASSPTSGKYLNTQYF. For the CDR3, the DNA is TGTGCCAGCAGCCCGACTAGCGGGAAATACTTAAATACGCAGTATTTT.

This clonotype was recorded at least ten times. The chain links TRBV7-9 to TRBJ2-3; 7 bases are a match to TRBD2. The V segment lost 1 base and the J segment 5 bases; nucleotides outside the gene matches: 6. This CDR3 comprises 15 residues. From germline, CDR1 is SEHNR and CDR2 FQNEAQ (reference sequence). CDR3 coding DNA: TGTGCCAGCAGCTTAGGTTTTGGACTAGAAGATACGCAGTATTTT. Translated: CASSLGFGLEDTQYF.

A note on this clonotype: One base away lies a much larger clone, so this may be a sequencing read error. The chain has TRBV13 and TRBJ2-3; 10 nucleotides align to TRBD1. The CDR3 loop spans 16 amino acids. Per germline, CDR1 PRHDT and CDR2 FYEKMQ (reference sequence). The CDR3 spells CVSSLWDRGNTDTQYF. In DNA form, the CDR3 reads TGTGTCAGCAGCTTATGGGACAGGGGTAACACAGATACGCAGTATTTT.

The genes are TRBV30 and TRBJ1-2, with D possibly TRBD1 on 5 matching bases. Germline CDR1 GTSNPN, CDR2 SVGIG (reference sequence). CDR3 length: 13 residues. V was pared by 0 bases and J by 8 bases, with 13 bases between. CDR3 coding DNA: TGTGCCTGGAGTGTGGGGCTAGCCCGAGGCTACACCTTC. The encoded protein is CAWSVGLARGYTF.

This clonotype has a count of ten or more. The DNA of the CDR3 is TGTGCCAGCAGTTGGGAGGGCTTCTTGGATGAGCAGTTCTTC. This translates into CASSWEGFLDEQFF. The chain carries TRBV6-1 and TRBJ2-1, with TRBD2 matching 7 bases. This CDR3 is built from 14 residues. Trimming took 5 bases from V and 8 from J; bases not matched to a gene: 9. From germline, CDR1 is MNHNS and CDR2 SASEGT.

This clonotype showed up many times. DNA for the CDR3: TGTGCCAGCAGCTTGGCAGACACTGAAGCTTTCTTT. It yields the protein CASSLADTEAFF. This chain joins TRBV12-3 or TRBV12-4 and TRBJ1-1; D gene uncertain. CDR3 size: 12 residues. V was shortened by 6 bases and J by 3 bases, with 8 bases between the two germline ends.

The chain carries TRBV5-6 and TRBJ2-7; 9 bases are a match to TRBD2. The CDR3 spans 16 residues. The germline V gene encodes CDR1 SGHDT and CDR2 YYEEEE. Losses at the gene ends were 0 bases for V and 4 bases for J; bases not matched to a gene: 8. The CDR3 protein is CASSLDGLAGLYEQYF. The DNA for the CDR3 is TGTGCCAGCAGCTTGGACGGCCTAGCGGGACTTTACGAGCAGTACTTC.

This clonotype was seen a handful of times. The chain employs TRBV5-1 and TRBJ1-5, with D possibly matching TRBD1 (6 bases). CDR1 and CDR2 (germline): SGHRS, YFSETQ. Between the trimmed V and J ends, which lost 4 bases and 6 bases, there was a span of 14 bases. CDR3 length equals 14 residues. The CDR3 nucleotides read TGCGCCAGCAGCCCCCTTGGGGGCCGTCAGCCCCAGCATTTT. Encoded protein: CASSPLGGRQPQHF.

There are many counts of this clonotype. This chain connects TRBV3-1 to TRBJ2-1; maybe TRBD2 (6 bases). Trimming cost V 7 bases and J 4 bases, with 11 bases left between them. CDR3 length: 13 amino acids. CDR1 and CDR2 from the germline V gene are LGHDT and YNNKEL (reference sequence). The CDR3 DNA is TGTGCCAGCAAGCGGGCTCTGTACAATGAGCAGTTCTTC. Translated, it gives CASKRALYNEQFF.

This clonotype was observed a handful of times. The gene calls are TRBV3-1 and TRBJ2-1, with 8 bases lining up with TRBD2. Germline loops: CDR1 LGHDT, CDR2 YNNKEL (reference sequence). The trim removed 4 bases at V and 10 bases at J, leaving 15 bases unmatched. CDR3 length: 16 residues. CDR3 in DNA: TGTGCCAGCAGCCCGGGTGGGCTAGCGGGTGCAGGGGAGCAGTTCTTC. Protein: CASSPGGLAGAGEQFF.

With regard to this clonotype: A clone one base away is much larger, so this may be a read error. Lacking the conserved final phenylalanine or tryptophan, this CDR3 likely reflects a read error. CDR3 amino acids: CASSEVAGSYEQYS. The DNA of the CDR3 is TGTGCCAGCAGTGAAGTGGCGGGATCCTACGAGCAGTACTCC. This chain uses TRBV6-1 with TRBJ2-7; perhaps TRBD2 as D (6 bases). CDR3 size: 14 residues. CDR1 is MNHNS and CDR2 is SASEGT in the germline V gene. Between the trimmed V and J ends, which lost 1 base and 1 base, there was a span of 8 bases.

The table lists this clonotype with a few counts. Relative to the germline gene, one junction end is altered; a read error may explain this. This chain uses TRBV3-1 with TRBJ2-7; D is perhaps TRBD2 (6 bases). Germline V gives CDR1 LGHDT, CDR2 YNNKEL (reference sequence). The CDR3 covers 14 residues. This CDR3 reads CAGSFLGGGGEQYF. As DNA, the CDR3 is TGTGCCGGCAGCTTTCTCGGGGGAGGCGGCGAGCAGTACTTC.

This clonotype was observed a handful of times. This chain connects TRBV30 to TRBJ2-5, with a weak D call TRBD1 (5 bases). The germline gives CDR1 GTSNPN, CDR2 SVGIG (reference sequence). The CDR3 totals 14 residues. V was shortened by 0 bases and J by 5 bases, with 13 bases between the two germline ends. CDR3 bases: TGTGCCTGGAGTGTACTTGGGGCCGGGGAGACCCAGTACTTC. This codes for CAWSVLGAGETQYF.

This clonotype was recorded only once. A junction end diverges from the germline sequence, so it may reflect a read error. The chain links TRBV6-5 to TRBJ2-3; possibly TRBD1 for D (6 bases). CDR3 length equals 15 residues. Germline V gives CDR1 MNHEY, CDR2 SVGAGI. The CDR3 protein is CAGSFNREIADTQYF. DNA of the CDR3: TGTGCCGGCAGTTTCAACAGGGAAATCGCAGATACGCAGTATTTT.

This clonotype was observed at least ten times. This chain links TRBV6-2 or TRBV6-3 with TRBJ2-3, with 14 positions matching TRBD2. Trimming at V came to 6 bases and at J to 4 bases, leaving 6 bases not matched to a gene. Germline V gives CDR1 MNHEY, CDR2 SVGEGT. This CDR3 has 16 amino acids. In DNA form, the CDR3 reads TGTGCCAGCAGCTTGGGACTAGCGGGAGCGGCAGATACGCAGTATTTT. It encodes CASSLGLAGAADTQYF.

This clonotype was detected a few times. This rearrangement joins TRBV5-6 to TRBJ1-5; D uncertain. V was shortened by 4 bases and J by 5 bases, with 13 bases between the two germline ends. The CDR3 is 14 amino acids. Germline assignment: CDR1 SGHDT and CDR2 YYEEEE. In DNA form, the CDR3 reads TGTGCCAGCAGCGCTCAATCGGGGTATCAGCCCCAGCATTTT. It codes for CASSAQSGYQPQHF.

This clonotype was observed many times. This chain joins TRBV6-5 and TRBJ1-1; D may be TRBD1 (6 bases). CDR3 length: 15 residues. Trimming took 0 bases from V and 5 from J, leaving 13 bases between them. CDR1 and CDR2 from the germline V gene are MNHEY and SVGAGI. CDR3 amino acids: CASSYSLKGGTEAFF. The CDR3 DNA follows: TGTGCCAGCAGTTACTCGTTAAAGGGGGGGACTGAAGCTTTCTTT.

This chain joins TRBV3-1 and TRBJ1-6, with D unresolved. V dropped 6 bases and J dropped 7 bases, with 10 bases sitting between them. The CDR3 loop spans 13 amino acids. CDR1 is LGHDT and CDR2 is YNNKEL in the germline V gene (reference sequence). CDR3 protein: CASSTVLNSPLHF. CDR3 sequence (DNA): TGTGCCAGCAGTACAGTATTGAATTCACCCCTCCACTTT.

This clonotype showed up many times. The CDR3 coding sequence is TGTGCCAGCAGCCTCGGGGGGGCCCAGTTCTTC. This codes for CASSLGGAQFF. The rearrangement joins TRBV7-8 to TRBJ2-1, with 8 nucleotides matching TRBD2. The trim removed 5 bases at V and 13 bases at J, leaving 4 bases unmatched. Germline CDR1 and CDR2: SGHVS and FQNEAQ. The CDR3 has 11 amino acids. The variable domain in full, with the rest retrieved from reference TRBV7-8 and TRBJ2-1, is GAGVSQSPRYKVAKRGQDVALRCDPISGHVSLFWYQQALGQGPEFLTYFQNEAQLDKSGLPSDRFFAERPEGSVSTLKIQRTQQEDSAVYLCASSLGGAQFFGPGTRLTVL.